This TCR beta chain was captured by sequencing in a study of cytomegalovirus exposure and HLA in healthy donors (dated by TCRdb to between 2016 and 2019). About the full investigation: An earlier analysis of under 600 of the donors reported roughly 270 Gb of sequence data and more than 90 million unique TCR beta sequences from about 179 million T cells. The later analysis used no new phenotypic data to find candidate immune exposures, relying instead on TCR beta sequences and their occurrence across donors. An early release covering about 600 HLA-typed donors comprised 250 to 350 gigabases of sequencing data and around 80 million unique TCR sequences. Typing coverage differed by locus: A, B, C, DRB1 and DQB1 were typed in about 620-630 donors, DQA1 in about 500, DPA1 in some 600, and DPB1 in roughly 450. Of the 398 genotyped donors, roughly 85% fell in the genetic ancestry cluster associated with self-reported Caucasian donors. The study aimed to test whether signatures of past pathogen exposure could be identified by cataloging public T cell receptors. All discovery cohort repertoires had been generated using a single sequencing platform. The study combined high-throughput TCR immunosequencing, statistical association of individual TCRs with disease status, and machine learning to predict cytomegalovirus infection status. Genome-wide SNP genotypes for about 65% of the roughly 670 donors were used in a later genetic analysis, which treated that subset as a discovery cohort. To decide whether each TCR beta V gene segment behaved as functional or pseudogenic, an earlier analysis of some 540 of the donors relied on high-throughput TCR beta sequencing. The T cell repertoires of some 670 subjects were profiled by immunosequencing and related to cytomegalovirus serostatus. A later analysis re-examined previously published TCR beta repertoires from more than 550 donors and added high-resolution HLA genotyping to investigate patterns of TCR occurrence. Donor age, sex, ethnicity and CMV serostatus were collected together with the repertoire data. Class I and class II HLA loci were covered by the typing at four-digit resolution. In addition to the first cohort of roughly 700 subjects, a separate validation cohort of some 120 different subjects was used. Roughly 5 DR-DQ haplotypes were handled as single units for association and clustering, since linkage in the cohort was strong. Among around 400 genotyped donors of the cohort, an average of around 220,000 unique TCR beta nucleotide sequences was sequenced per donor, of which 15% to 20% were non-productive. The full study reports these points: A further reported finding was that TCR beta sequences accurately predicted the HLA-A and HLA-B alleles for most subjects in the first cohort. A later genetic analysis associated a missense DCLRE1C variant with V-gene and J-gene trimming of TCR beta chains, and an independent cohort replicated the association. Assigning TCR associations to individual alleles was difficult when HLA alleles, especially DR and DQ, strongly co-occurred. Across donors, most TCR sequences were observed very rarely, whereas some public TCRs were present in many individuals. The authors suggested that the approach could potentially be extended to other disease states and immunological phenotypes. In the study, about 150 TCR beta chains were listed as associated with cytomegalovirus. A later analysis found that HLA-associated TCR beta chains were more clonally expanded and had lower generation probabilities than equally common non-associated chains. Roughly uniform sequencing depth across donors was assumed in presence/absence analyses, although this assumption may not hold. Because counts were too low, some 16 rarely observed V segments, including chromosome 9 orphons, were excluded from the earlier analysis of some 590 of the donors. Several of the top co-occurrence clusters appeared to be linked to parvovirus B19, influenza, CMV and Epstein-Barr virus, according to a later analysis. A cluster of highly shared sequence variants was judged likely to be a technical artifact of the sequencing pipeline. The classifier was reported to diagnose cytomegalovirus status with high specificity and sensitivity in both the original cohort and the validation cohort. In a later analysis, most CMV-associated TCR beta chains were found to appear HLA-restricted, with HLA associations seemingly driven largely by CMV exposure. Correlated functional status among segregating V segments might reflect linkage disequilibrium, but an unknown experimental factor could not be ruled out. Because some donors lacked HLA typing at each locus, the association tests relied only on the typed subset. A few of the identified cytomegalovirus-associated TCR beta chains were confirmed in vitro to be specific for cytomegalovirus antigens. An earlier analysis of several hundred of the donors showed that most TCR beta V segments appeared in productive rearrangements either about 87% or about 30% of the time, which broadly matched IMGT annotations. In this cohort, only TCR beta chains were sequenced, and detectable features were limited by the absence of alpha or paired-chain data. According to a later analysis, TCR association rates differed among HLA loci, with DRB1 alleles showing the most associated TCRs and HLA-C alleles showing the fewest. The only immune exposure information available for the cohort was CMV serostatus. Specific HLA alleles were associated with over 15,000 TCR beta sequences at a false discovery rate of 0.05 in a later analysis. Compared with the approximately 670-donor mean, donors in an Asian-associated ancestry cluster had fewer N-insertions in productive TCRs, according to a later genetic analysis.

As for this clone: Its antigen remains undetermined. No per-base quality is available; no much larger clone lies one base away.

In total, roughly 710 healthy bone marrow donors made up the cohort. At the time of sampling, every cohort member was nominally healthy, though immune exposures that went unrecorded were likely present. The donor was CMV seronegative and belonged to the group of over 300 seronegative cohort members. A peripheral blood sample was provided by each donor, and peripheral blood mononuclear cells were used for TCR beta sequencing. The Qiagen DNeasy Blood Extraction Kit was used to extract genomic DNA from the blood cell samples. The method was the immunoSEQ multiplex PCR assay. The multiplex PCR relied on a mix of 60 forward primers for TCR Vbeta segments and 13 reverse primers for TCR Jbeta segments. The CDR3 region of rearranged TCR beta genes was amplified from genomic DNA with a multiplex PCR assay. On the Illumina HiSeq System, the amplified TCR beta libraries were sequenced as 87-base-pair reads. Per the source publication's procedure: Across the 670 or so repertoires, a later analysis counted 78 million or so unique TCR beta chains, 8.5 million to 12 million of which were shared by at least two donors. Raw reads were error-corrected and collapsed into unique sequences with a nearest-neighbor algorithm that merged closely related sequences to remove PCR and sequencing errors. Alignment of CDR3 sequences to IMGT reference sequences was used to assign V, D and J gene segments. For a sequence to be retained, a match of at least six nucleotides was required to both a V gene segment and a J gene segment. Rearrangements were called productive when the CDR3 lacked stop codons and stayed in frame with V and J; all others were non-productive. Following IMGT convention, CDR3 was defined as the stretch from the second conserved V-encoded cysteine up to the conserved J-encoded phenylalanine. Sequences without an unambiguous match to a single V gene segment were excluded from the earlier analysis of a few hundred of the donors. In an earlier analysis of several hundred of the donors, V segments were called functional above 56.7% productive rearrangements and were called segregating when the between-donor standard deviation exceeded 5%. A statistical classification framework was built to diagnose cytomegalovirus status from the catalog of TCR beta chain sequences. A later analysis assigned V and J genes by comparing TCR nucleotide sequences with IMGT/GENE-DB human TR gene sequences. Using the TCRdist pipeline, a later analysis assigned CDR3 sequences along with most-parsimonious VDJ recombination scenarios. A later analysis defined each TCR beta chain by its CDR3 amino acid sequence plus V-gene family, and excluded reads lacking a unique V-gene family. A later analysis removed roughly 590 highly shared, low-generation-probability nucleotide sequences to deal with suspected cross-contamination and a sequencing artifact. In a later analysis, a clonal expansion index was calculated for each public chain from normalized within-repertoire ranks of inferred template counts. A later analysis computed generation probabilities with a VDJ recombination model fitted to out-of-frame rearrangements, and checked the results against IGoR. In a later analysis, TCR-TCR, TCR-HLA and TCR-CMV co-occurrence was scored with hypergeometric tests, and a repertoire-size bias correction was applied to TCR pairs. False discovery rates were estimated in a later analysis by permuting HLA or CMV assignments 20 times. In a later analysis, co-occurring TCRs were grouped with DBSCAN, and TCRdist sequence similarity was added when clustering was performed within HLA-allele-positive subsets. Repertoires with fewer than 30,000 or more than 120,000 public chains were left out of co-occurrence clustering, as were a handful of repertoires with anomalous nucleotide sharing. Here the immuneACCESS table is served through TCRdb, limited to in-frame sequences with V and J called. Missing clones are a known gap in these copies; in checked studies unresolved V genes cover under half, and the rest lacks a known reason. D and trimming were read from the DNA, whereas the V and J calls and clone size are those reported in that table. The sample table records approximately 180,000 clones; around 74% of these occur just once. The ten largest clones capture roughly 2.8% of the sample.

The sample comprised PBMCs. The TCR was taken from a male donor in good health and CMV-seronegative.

CDR3 reads: CASSAGQGAYEQYF. The DNA sequence reads TGTGCCAGCTCAGCGGGACAGGGGGCGTACGAGCAGTACTTC. The rearrangement joined TRBV18 to TRBJ2-7, with 12 bases aligning to TRBD1. The CDR3 sequence holds 14 residues, the cysteine and phenylalanine included. The kept DNA is CDR3 alone, 42 bases in frame from the first base. Based on the germline V gene, the CDR1 and CDR2 sequences are KGHSH and LQKENI. After removal of 5 bases from V and 4 bases from J, the junction retains 3 bases not matched to a gene.